What follows are 7 T cell receptor beta chains derived from one specimen sequenced in a study of beta chain features in type 1 diabetes. Every bit of the isolated RNA underwent reverse transcription, so sequencing read expressed TCRB transcripts. Data came from immunoSEQ multiplex PCR; TCRdb stores just in-frame clones and leaves some out. This table has hundreds of thousands of clones, 30% appearing once. The specimen sequenced was naive CD4+ T cells from blood. These receptors all come from a man between 18 and 35 years old in good health.

CDR3 DNA: TGTGCCTGGAGCCAGGGGGGACCGGGCAATGAGCAGTTCTTC. It specifies CAWSQGGPGNEQFF. The J gene is TRBJ2-1, the V gene TRBV30, with a weak D call TRBD1 (7 bases). The CDR3 consists of 14 residues. V was trimmed by 3 bases and J by 6 bases, leaving 15 bases between them. The germline CDR1 and CDR2 sequences are GTSNPN and SVGIG (reference sequence).

In this sample, this clone turned up a few times. This sequence joins TRBV28 and TRBJ1-2; possible D gene TRBD1, 5 bases. The length of the CDR3 is 13 residues. V was cut by 9 bases and J by 2 bases, with 13 bases left in between. Per germline, CDR1 MDHEN and CDR2 SYDVKM. CDR3 sequence (DNA): TGTGCCAGAGCCAAGGGGCCAAACTATGGCTACACCTTC. Translating it yields CARAKGPNYGYTF.

In this sample, this clone turned up a few times. The same CDR3 arises from other DNA sequences in this sample as well. The V call is TRBV30, the J call TRBJ2-7, with D perhaps given as TRBD1 or TRBD2 (5 bases each). Germline-derived CDR1 and CDR2 are GTSNPN and SVGIG (reference sequence). V gave up 0 bases and J gave up 3 bases, with 9 bases separating them. The CDR3 spans 13 residues. The CDR3 DNA follows: TGTGCCTGGAGTGTACGTGGGGGCTACGAGCAGTACTTC. Its protein is CAWSVRGGYEQYF.

V usage is TRBV29-1 and J usage is TRBJ1-3, with no clear D. Trimming left V 1 base short and J 8 bases short, with 6 bases between. CDR1 SQVTM and CDR2 ANQGSEA come from the germline V gene. The CDR3 is made up of 11 amino acids. The CDR3 DNA reads as TGCAGCGTTGAAGTTATGTACACCATATATTTT. Encoded protein: CSVEVMYTIYF.

V is TRBV10-3 and J is TRBJ2-1, with D perhaps matching TRBD2 (6 bases). Germline lookup yields CDR1 ENHRY and CDR2 SYGVKD. Trimming removed 0 bases at V and 0 bases at J, with 12 bases between. This CDR3 is built from 17 residues. In DNA form, the CDR3 reads TGTGCCATCAGTGAGTCGTTTAGCGGAAGCTCCTACAATGAGCAGTTCTTC. This encodes CAISESFSGSSYNEQFF.

The chain recombines TRBV30 with TRBJ2-6; unclear D gene. Germline CDR1 GTSNPN, CDR2 SVGIG (reference sequence). V shed 1 base and J shed 0 bases, with 4 bases lying between them. There are 14 residues in the CDR3. CDR3 nucleotides: TGTGCCTGGAGTGATACCTCTGGGGCCAACGTCCTGACTTTC. Protein sequence: CAWSDTSGANVLTF.

The J gene is TRBJ2-7, the V gene TRBV10-3; D not certain. Deletions cut 3 bases from V and 4 bases from J, with 13 bases between. This CDR3 comprises 14 residues. Germline V gives CDR1 ENHRY, CDR2 SYGVKD. The CDR3 sequence is CAISDGRTMYEQYF. CDR3 in DNA: TGTGCCATCAGTGACGGCAGGACCATGTACGAGCAGTACTTC.